A single sample is the source of the 14 T cell receptor beta chains below, sequenced in a study of Ad26.COV2.S vaccination and SARS-CoV-2 variants. The sample's treatment: some 20 received Ad26.COV2.S at low or high dose, single or two shots; about 5 received placebo; per-sample allocation not given. Sampling was done on day 63 after the first vaccine or placebo injection. The protocol was immunoSEQ multiplex PCR, while the TCRdb copy is restricted to in-frame clones and leaves out a portion. The sample lists about 390,000 clones, around nine tenths seen once, with approximately 3.7% in the top ten. The source material was peripheral blood, sampled in a trial of Ad26.COV2.S vaccine versus placebo. The origin of the receptors is a person between 18 and 60 years old who received the Ad26.COV2.S COVID-19 vaccine or a placebo.

The chain has TRBV5-1 and TRBJ2-2; TRBD2 matches at 14 bases. Per the germline V gene, CDR1 is SGHRS and CDR2 is YFSETQ. This CDR3 spans 17 amino acids. V lost 4 bases and J lost 2; bases outside the gene matches: 4. Written as DNA, the CDR3 is TGCGCCAGCAGCATCGGACTAGCGGGGGGAAACACCGGGGAGCTGTTTTTT. Translation gives CASSIGLAGGNTGELFF.

In its sample, this clone was seen once. The chain couples TRBV30 to TRBJ1-6; D is unclear. Germline CDR1 is GTSNPN and CDR2 is SVGIG (reference sequence). CDR3 size: 14 residues. Trimming cost V 1 base and J 3 bases, with 7 bases left between them. CDR3: CAWSDLRYNSPLHF. CDR3 in DNA: TGTGCCTGGAGTGATCTTCGCTATAATTCACCCCTCCACTTT.

The V gene is TRBV12-3 or TRBV12-4, the J gene TRBJ2-5; 8 bases agree with TRBD1. This CDR3 has 13 residues. J was trimmed by 4 bases and V by 5 bases; bases with no gene match: 3. The chain's CDR3 is CASSVTGAETQYF. CDR3 DNA sequence: TGTGCCAGCAGTGTGACAGGGGCAGAGACCCAGTACTTC.

The V call is TRBV5-1, the J call TRBJ1-1; perhaps TRBD1 as D (5 bases). V was shortened by 4 bases and J by 1 base, with 11 bases between the two germline ends. Germline-derived CDR1 and CDR2 are SGHRS and YFSETQ. This CDR3 comprises 14 residues. The CDR3 bases are TGCGCCAGCAGCGTCGGGACGGAGAACACTGAAGCTTTCTTT. Encoded protein: CASSVGTENTEAFF.

The rearrangement uses TRBV6-5 and TRBJ1-1; D gene ambiguous. The CDR3 spans 12 residues. Trimming shortened V by 2 bases and J by 7 bases, and 8 bases separated the two germline ends. Germline-derived CDR1 and CDR2 are MNHEY and SVGAGI. CDR3 residues: CASSYVLNEAFF. The DNA of the CDR3 is TGTGCCAGCAGTTACGTTCTTAATGAAGCTTTCTTT.

The gene calls are TRBV7-2 and TRBJ2-2, with 7 bases lining up with TRBD1. CDR3 length: 16 residues. The germline V gene has CDR1 SGHTA and CDR2 FQGNSA. The J segment lost 4 bases and the V segment lost 1 base, leaving 6 bases of the junction unmatched. CDR3 loop: CASSLDGAGGTGELFF. CDR3 coding DNA: TGTGCCAGCAGCTTAGATGGAGCAGGGGGCACCGGGGAGCTGTTTTTT.

The rearrangement links TRBV19 to TRBJ2-1, with a weak D call TRBD1 (6 bases). CDR1 is LNHDA and CDR2 is SQIVND in the germline V gene (reference sequence). The V end lost 4 bases, the J end lost 0 bases, and 13 bases lay between the germline ends. This CDR3 has 16 residues. CDR3 nucleotides: TGTGCCAGTAGTACACCGGGACATAGCTCCTACAATGAGCAGTTCTTC. Residues: CASSTPGHSSYNEQFF.

The V gene is TRBV5-4, the J gene TRBJ1-3; D might be TRBD1 (6 bases). The CDR3 sequence is 13 residues long. Germline CDR1 is SGHNT and CDR2 is YYREEE (reference sequence). V was trimmed by 4 bases and J by 2 bases, leaving 7 bases between them. CDR3 region: CASSRDTGNTIYF. The CDR3 coding sequence is TGTGCCAGCAGCCGGGACACTGGAAACACCATATATTTT.

The sample holds a few counts of this clone. The chain employs TRBV15 and TRBJ2-1; D perhaps matches TRBD1 (7 bases). The CDR3 sequence is 15 residues long. The germline gives CDR1 LNHNV, CDR2 YYDKDF (reference sequence). Between the trimmed V and J ends, which lost 3 bases and 4 bases, there was a span of 13 bases. CDR3 in amino acids: CATSRAQGGYNEQFF. CDR3 sequence (DNA): TGTGCCACCAGCAGGGCGCAGGGGGGTTACAATGAGCAGTTCTTC.

The V call is TRBV15, the J call TRBJ1-2, with 9 bases fitting TRBD1. In germline, CDR1 is LNHNV, CDR2 YYDKDF (reference sequence). After removal of 6 bases from V and 7 bases from J, the junction contained 6 bases not matched to a gene. CDR3 length: 13 amino acids. The CDR3 DNA reads as TGTGCCACCAGAGGACAGGGGTCGTCTGGCTACACCTTC. Translating gives CATRGQGSSGYTF.

Note on this clone: Other DNA sequences in this sample translate to the same CDR3. The chain links TRBV11-2 to TRBJ2-7; 8 positions agree with TRBD1. This CDR3 has 14 amino acids. The V and J ends lost 1 base and 1 base, in that order; junction bases with no gene match: 0. The germline gives CDR1 SGHAT, CDR2 FQNNGV. CDR3 DNA sequence: TGTGCCAGCAGCTTAGGGACAGGGTCCTACGAGCAGTACTTC. Its translation: CASSLGTGSYEQYF.

The chain is built from TRBV10-2 and TRBJ2-6; TRBD1 aligns across 12 bases. The V and J ends lost 10 bases and 2 bases, in that order; junction bases with no gene match: 6. Germline V gene lookup returns CDR1 WSHSY and CDR2 SAAADI. The CDR3 totals 16 residues. The CDR3 spells CATRDRGRPGANVLTF. For the CDR3, the DNA is TGCGCCACCCGGGACAGGGGGCGTCCTGGGGCCAACGTCCTGACTTTC.

This CDR3 is CASSKLGTTNSPLHF. CDR3 in DNA: TGTGCCAGCAGCAAGCTTGGGACAACTAATTCACCCCTCCACTTT. The chain joins TRBV5-8 to TRBJ1-6, with D possibly being TRBD1 (6 bases). V dropped 4 bases and J dropped 6 bases, with 14 bases sitting between them. Germline V gene data show CDR1 as SGHTS and CDR2 as YDEGEE. The CDR3 runs to 15 residues. Full variable domain (rest looked up from reference TRBV5-8 and TRBJ1-6): EAGVTQSPTHLIKTRGQQATLRCSPISGHTSVYWYQQALGLGLQFLLWYDEGEERNRGNFPPRFSGRQFPNYSSELNVNALELEDSALYLCASSKLGTTNSPLHFGNGTRLTVT.

This chain joins TRBV6-6 and TRBJ1-1, with D possibly TRBD1 on 6 matching bases. The CDR3 consists of 14 residues. Germline-derived CDR1 and CDR2 are MNHNY and SVGAGI (reference sequence). Trimming took off 8 bases at V and 5 bases at J, with 18 bases between the two ends. This CDR3 reads CASSIRTVGTEAFF. The CDR3 DNA reads as TGTGCCAGCTCCATTAGGACAGTTGGGACTGAAGCTTTCTTT.